These 25 T cell receptor beta chains originate from one sample sequenced in a study of blood T cell repertoires in COVID-19 (dated by TCRdb to about 2020). The library relied on the immunoSEQ multiplex PCR assay. Entries here come from immuneACCESS through TCRdb and include only in-frame sequences with V and J called. Some clones fail to appear in such tables; in the studies checked, an unresolved V gene covers under half of the shortfall, and the cause of the remainder is unknown. The sample yields 350,000 or so clones; approximately 89% were counted once. 1.5% to 2% of the sample comes from the top ten. Sequences were obtained from peripheral blood. These receptors all stem from a woman aged 25 to 45 with COVID-19, enrolled during active disease.

Details on this clone: Sequence at one end of the junction differs from germline and may be a read error. The chain uses TRBV28 and TRBJ1-5; D unclear. Germline values: CDR1 MDHEN, CDR2 SYDVKM. The CDR3 covers 12 residues. The CDR3 nucleotides are TGTGCCAGCAGGTTATCATTCCAGCCCCAGCATTTT. Its protein product is CASRLSFQPQHF.

Comments on this clone: The same CDR3 also results from other DNA sequences found in this sample. This rearrangement joins TRBV7-9 to TRBJ2-7, with D uncertain. The CDR3 totals 13 residues. CDR1 is SEHNR and CDR2 is FQNEAQ in the germline V gene (reference sequence). Trimming cost V 0 bases and J 3 bases, with 6 bases left between them. In DNA, the CDR3 is TGTGCCAGCAGCTTAGCCCAGTTCTACGAGCAGTACTTC. Its protein is CASSLAQFYEQYF.

V gene TRBV6-5 combines with J gene TRBJ1-1; 8 nucleotides align to TRBD1. This CDR3 comprises 15 residues. V shed 6 bases, J shed 3 bases, and the junction held 9 bases outside the gene matches. CDR1 is MNHEY and CDR2 is SVGAGI in the germline V gene. CDR3 in amino acids: CASRDRVGGDTEAFF. The CDR3 DNA reads TGTGCCAGCAGGGACAGGGTCGGCGGAGACACTGAAGCTTTCTTT.

The chain recombines TRBV6-2 or TRBV6-3 with TRBJ1-1; D may be TRBD1 (6 bases). Trimming cost V 0 bases and J 0 bases, with 17 bases left between them. Germline V gene sequence: CDR1 MNHEY, CDR2 SVGEGT. This CDR3 contains 18 residues. CDR3 sequence: CASSYSDTRDMVNTEAFF. Here the CDR3 DNA reads TGTGCCAGCAGTTACTCAGATACCCGGGACATGGTGAACACTGAAGCTTTCTTT.

The chain uses TRBV13 and TRBJ1-1, with D unclear. The CDR3 has 14 residues. Germline CDR1 reads PRHDT; CDR2 reads FYEKMQ (reference sequence). The V end lost 3 bases, the J end lost 1 base, and 9 bases lay between the germline ends. CDR3 nucleotides: TGTGCCAGCAGCTTGAACAGAAGGAACACTGAAGCTTTCTTT. Translated, it gives CASSLNRRNTEAFF. The whole variable domain, filled in from reference TRBV13 and TRBJ1-1, reads AAGVIQSPRHLIKEKRETATLKCYPIPRHDTVYWYQQGPGQDPQFLISFYEKMQSDKGSIPDRFSAQQFSDYHSELNMSSLELGDSALYFCASSLNRRNTEAFFGQGTRLTVV.

The chain recombines TRBV6-5 with TRBJ1-5, with 7 nucleotides matching TRBD1. V lost 6 bases and J lost 4; bases outside the gene matches: 9. CDR3 length equals 15 residues. The germline V gene has CDR1 MNHEY and CDR2 SVGAGI. CDR3 protein: CASSPGQVRNQPQHF. As DNA, the CDR3 is TGTGCCAGCAGCCCCGGACAGGTCCGTAATCAGCCCCAGCATTTT.

The chain recombines TRBV6-5 with TRBJ1-5; TRBD1 matches 8 bases. From germline, CDR1 is MNHEY and CDR2 SVGAGI. This CDR3 spans 11 amino acids. The junction had 1 base not matched to a gene; V was cut back by 8 bases and J by 7 bases. CDR3 bases: TGTGCCAGCCAGGGGGCACAGCCCCAGCATTTT. Its protein product is CASQGAQPQHF.

This clone was detected only once. The gene calls are TRBV30 and TRBJ1-2, with 7 bases lining up with TRBD1. CDR3 length equals 14 residues. Germline-derived CDR1 and CDR2 are GTSNPN and SVGIG (reference sequence). The J segment lost 4 bases and the V segment lost 0 bases, leaving 5 bases of the junction unmatched. The CDR3 DNA reads as TGTGCCTGGAGTGTCACCGGGACAGCCTATGGCTACACCTTC. Translating gives CAWSVTGTAYGYTF. Full variable domain (outside the CDR3, taken from reference TRBV30 and TRBJ1-2): SQTIHQWPATLVQPVGSPLSLECTVEGTSNPNLYWYRQAAGRGLQLLFYSVGIGQISSEVPQNLSASRPQDRQFILSSKKLLLSDSGFYLCAWSVTGTAYGYTFGSGTRLTVV.

The chain employs TRBV11-3 and TRBJ1-6; no reliable D call. The CDR3 totals 14 residues. Germline V CDR1 and CDR2: SGHNT, YENEEA. Trimming took 5 bases from V and 3 from J, leaving 8 bases between them. The CDR3 loop reads CASSPQYYNSPLHF. The CDR3 bases are TGTGCCAGCAGCCCACAGTACTATAATTCACCCCTCCACTTT.

This chain links TRBV24-1 with TRBJ2-3; D is possibly TRBD1 (5 bases). Trimming removed 1 base from V and 2 bases from J, with 12 bases in between. The CDR3 extends over 16 amino acids. Germline V CDR1 and CDR2: KGHDR, SFDVKD. The CDR3 nucleotides are TGTGCCACCAGTGATTTTGCAGGGCAATCCACAGATACGCAGTATTTT. Protein sequence: CATSDFAGQSTDTQYF.

The V call is TRBV5-1, the J call TRBJ2-1; 10 positions agree with TRBD2. In germline, CDR1 is SGHRS, CDR2 YFSETQ. This CDR3 comprises 17 residues. V shed 3 bases and J 3 bases; nucleotides not matched to a gene: 9. DNA of the CDR3: TGCGCCAGCAGCTCCTCGGGGATAGCGGGGGGCTACAATGAGCAGTTCTTC. Translation gives CASSSSGIAGGYNEQFF. The complete variable domain, with remaining parts taken from reference TRBV5-1 and TRBJ2-1, reads KAGVTQTPRYLIKTRGQQVTLSCSPISGHRSVSWYQQTPGQGLQFLFEYFSETQRNKGNFPGRFSGRQFSNSRSEMNVSTLELGDSALYLCASSSSGIAGGYNEQFFGPGTRLTVL.

The chain employs TRBV7-9 and TRBJ1-2; tentative D call: TRBD1 (5 bases). Germline loops: CDR1 SEHNR, CDR2 FQNEAQ (reference sequence). V gave up 5 bases and J gave up 5 bases, with 9 bases separating them. The CDR3 length is 12 residues. CDR3 in amino acids: CASSLGTYGYTF. Here the CDR3 DNA reads TGTGCCAGCAGCCTTGGGACTTATGGCTACACCTTC.

The rearrangement joins TRBV28 to TRBJ1-6; a possible D gene is TRBD1 (6 bases). The CDR3 is 12 amino acids. In germline, CDR1 is MDHEN, CDR2 SYDVKM. Deletions cut 8 bases from V and 10 bases from J, with 12 bases between. The chain's CDR3 is CASGGGRSPLHF. The CDR3 nucleotides are TGTGCCAGCGGGGGGGGGCGATCACCCCTCCACTTT. Filled out from reference TRBV28 and TRBJ1-6, the complete variable domain reads DVKVTQSSRYLVKRTGEKVFLECVQDMDHENMFWYRQDPGLGLRLIYFSYDVKMKEKGDIPEGYSVSREKKERFSLILESASTNQTSMYLCASGGGRSPLHFGNGTRLTVT.

The rearrangement joins TRBV9 to TRBJ2-1; 8 nucleotides align to TRBD1. CDR1 and CDR2 from the germline V gene are SGDLS and YYNGEE. The V and J ends lost 1 base and 4 bases, in that order; junction bases with no gene match: 4. The CDR3 consists of 15 residues. The CDR3 DNA reads as TGTGCCAGCAGCGTACAGGGGGCCTCATACAATGAGCAGTTCTTC. This sequence encodes CASSVQGASYNEQFF.

The rearrangement links TRBV7-9 to TRBJ2-5, with D unclear. The CDR3 has 14 residues. Germline CDR1 is SEHNR and CDR2 is FQNEAQ (reference sequence). V was trimmed by 1 base and J by 1 base, leaving 7 bases between them. The CDR3 coding sequence is TGTGCCAGCAGCTTAGAAGCTGCCCAAGAGACCCAGTACTTC. Protein: CASSLEAAQETQYF.

The J gene is TRBJ1-5, the V gene TRBV20-1; TRBD1 agrees at 10 bases. CDR3 size: 11 residues. Trimming cost V 5 bases and J 10 bases; bases outside gene matches: 2. From germline, CDR1 is DFQATT and CDR2 SNEGSKA (reference sequence). The CDR3 reads CSAGQGEPQHF. CDR3 coding DNA: TGCAGTGCTGGACAGGGGGAACCCCAGCATTTT.

This clone was detected only once. The rearrangement joins TRBV6-2 or TRBV6-3 to TRBJ2-2; D unresolved. With 2 bases removed from V and 4 bases from J, the gap between germline ends came to 11 bases. Germline lookup yields CDR1 MNHEY and CDR2 SVGEGT. The CDR3 has 15 amino acids. For the CDR3, the DNA is TGTGCCAGCAGTTACCGACAAGAAGGCACCGGGGAGCTGTTTTTT. Translation: CASSYRQEGTGELFF.

This rearrangement joins TRBV6-5 to TRBJ2-5; 7 nucleotides match TRBD2. V was pared by 10 bases and J by 0 bases, with 8 bases of the junction left unmatched. Per germline, CDR1 MNHEY and CDR2 SVGAGI. CDR3 size: 14 residues. The CDR3 sequence: CATRTRWYQETQYF. In nucleotides, the CDR3 is TGTGCCACGCGGACTAGGTGGTACCAAGAGACCCAGTACTTC.

With regard to this clone: At one boundary the junction diverges from the germline segment, which might be a read error. V and J are TRBV28 and TRBJ1-5, with a weak D call TRBD1 (6 bases). Per germline, CDR1 MDHEN and CDR2 SYDVKM. The CDR3 is 14 amino acids. The CDR3 bases are TGTGCAAGCAACTCCCATGGGGGCGATCAGCCCCAGCATTTT. It yields the protein CASNSHGGDQPQHF.

The chain couples TRBV2 to TRBJ1-6; D is perhaps TRBD1 (5 bases). Germline lookup yields CDR1 SNHLY and CDR2 FYNNEI. The V gene lost 6 bases and the J gene lost 4 bases, with 7 bases spanning the gap. This CDR3 comprises 13 residues. The DNA of the CDR3 is TGTGCCAGCAGACAGGCTTATAATTCACCCCTCCACTTT. Its protein is CASRQAYNSPLHF.

The V and J genes are TRBV4-2 and TRBJ1-5, with 9 bases aligning to TRBD1. Germline CDR1 is LGHNA and CDR2 is YNFKEQ. The CDR3 covers 14 residues. The J segment lost 7 bases and the V segment lost 2 bases, leaving 3 bases of the junction unmatched. CDR3 DNA sequence: TGTGCCAGCAGCCAAACAGGGGGCGAACAGCCCCAGCATTTT. Translation: CASSQTGGEQPQHF.

V gene TRBV28 combines with J gene TRBJ1-4; D is undetermined. Germline V lookup: CDR1 MDHEN, CDR2 SYDVKM. V was cut by 1 base and J by 7 bases, with 13 bases left in between. The CDR3 sequence is 15 residues long. CDR3 protein: CASSLSVAGSEKLFF. CDR3 DNA sequence: TGTGCCAGCAGTTTATCGGTCGCGGGGAGTGAAAAACTGTTTTTT.

The chain has TRBV30 and TRBJ2-7; TRBD1 aligns across 9 bases. CDR3 length: 12 residues. V shed 8 bases and J 2 bases; nucleotides not matched to a gene: 4. In germline, CDR1 is GTSNPN, CDR2 SVGIG (reference sequence). The DNA for the CDR3 is TGTGCCGGGACAGGGTCTACCTACGAGCAGTACTTC. It codes for CAGTGSTYEQYF. Full variable domain (remainder filled in from reference TRBV30 and TRBJ2-7): SQTIHQWPATLVQPVGSPLSLECTVEGTSNPNLYWYRQAAGRGLQLLFYSVGIGQISSEVPQNLSASRPQDRQFILSSKKLLLSDSGFYLCAGTGSTYEQYFGPGTRLTVT.

V is TRBV5-5 and J is TRBJ1-1; no clear D. V was clipped by 2 bases and J by 6 bases, with 8 bases between them. The CDR3 sequence is 12 residues long. Germline V gene sequence: CDR1 SGHKS, CDR2 YYEKEE (reference sequence). The CDR3 protein is CASSFGVSEAFF. The CDR3 DNA is TGTGCCAGCAGCTTCGGGGTGTCTGAAGCTTTCTTT. Full variable domain (missing parts from reference TRBV5-5 and TRBJ1-1): DAGVTQSPTHLIKTRGQQVTLRCSPISGHKSVSWYQQVLGQGPQFIFQYYEKEERGRGNFPDRFSARQFPNYSSELNVNALLLGDSALYLCASSFGVSEAFFGQGTRLTVV.

The chain links TRBV2 to TRBJ1-1; 8 nucleotides align to TRBD1. CDR1 is SNHLY and CDR2 is FYNNEI in the germline V gene. The CDR3 is 15 amino acids. The trim removed 6 bases at V and 4 bases at J, leaving 10 bases unmatched. CDR3 in amino acids: CASRETGGVSTEAFF. The CDR3 DNA reads as TGTGCCAGCAGGGAAACAGGGGGAGTGAGCACTGAAGCTTTCTTT.